The clone carrying this T cell receptor beta chain appeared many times. These data come from a study of T cells in Graves' hyperthyroidism and ophthalmopathy. Authors of the study amplified TCR beta CDR3 regions from RNA transcripts. The TCR CDR3 was amplified in a first-round RT-PCR using the HTBI primer set. MiXCR, applied by TCRdb to the multiplex PCR reads, yields one record per CDR3 protein. This table has 250,000 to 300,000 distinct CDR3 sequences, 10% to 15% appearing once. The V gene lost 5 bases and the J gene lost 5 bases, with 15 bases spanning the gap. Germline values: CDR1 MNHEY, CDR2 SVGEGT. The CDR3 contains 14 residues.

This chain connects TRBV6-2 or TRBV6-3 to TRBJ1-1; tentative D call: TRBD1 (5 bases). Source material: blood. The sequence came from a woman aged 25 to 39 with Graves' hyperthyroidism that later progressed to Graves' ophthalmopathy. CDR3 residues: CASSHGWEGTEAFF. The CDR3 DNA follows: TGTGCCAGCAGTCACGGCTGGGAGGGGACTGAAGCTTTCTTT.